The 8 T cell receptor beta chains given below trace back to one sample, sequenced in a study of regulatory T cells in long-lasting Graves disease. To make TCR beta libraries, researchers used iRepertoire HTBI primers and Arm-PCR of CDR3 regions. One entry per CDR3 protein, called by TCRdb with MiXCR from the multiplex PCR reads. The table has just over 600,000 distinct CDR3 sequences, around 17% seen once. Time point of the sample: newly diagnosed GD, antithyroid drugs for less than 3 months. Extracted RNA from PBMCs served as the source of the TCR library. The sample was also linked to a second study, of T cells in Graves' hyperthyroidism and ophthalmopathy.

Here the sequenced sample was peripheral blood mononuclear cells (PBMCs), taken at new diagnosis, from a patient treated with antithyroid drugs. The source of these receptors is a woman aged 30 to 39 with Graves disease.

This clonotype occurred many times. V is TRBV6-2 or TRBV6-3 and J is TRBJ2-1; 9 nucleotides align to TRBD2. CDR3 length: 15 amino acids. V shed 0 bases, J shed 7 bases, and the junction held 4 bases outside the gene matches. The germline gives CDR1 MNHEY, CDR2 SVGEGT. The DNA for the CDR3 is TGTGCCAGCAGTTACTCGCCTAGCGGGATTAATGAGCAGTTCTTC. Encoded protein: CASSYSPSGINEQFF.

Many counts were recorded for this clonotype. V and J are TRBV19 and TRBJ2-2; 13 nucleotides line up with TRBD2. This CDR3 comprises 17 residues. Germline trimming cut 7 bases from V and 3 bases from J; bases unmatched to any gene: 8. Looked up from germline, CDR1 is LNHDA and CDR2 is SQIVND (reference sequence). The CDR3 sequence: CASTQGLAGVYTGELFF. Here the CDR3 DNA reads TGTGCCAGTACCCAAGGACTAGCGGGAGTTTACACCGGGGAGCTGTTTTTT.

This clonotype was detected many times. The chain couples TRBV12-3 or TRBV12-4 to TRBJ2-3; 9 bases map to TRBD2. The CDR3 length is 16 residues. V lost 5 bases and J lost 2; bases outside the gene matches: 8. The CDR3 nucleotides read TGTGCCAGCAGTATTAGCGCGGGAGGGCTCACAGATACGCAGTATTTT. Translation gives CASSISAGGLTDTQYF.

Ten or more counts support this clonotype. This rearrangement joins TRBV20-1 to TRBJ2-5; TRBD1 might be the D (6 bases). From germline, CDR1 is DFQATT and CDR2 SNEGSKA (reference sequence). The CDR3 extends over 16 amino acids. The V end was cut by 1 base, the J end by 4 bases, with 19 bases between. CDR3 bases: TGCAGTGCTAGAGTGGTGGTTCAGGGGTCGGGAGAGACCCAGTACTTC. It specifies CSARVVVQGSGETQYF.

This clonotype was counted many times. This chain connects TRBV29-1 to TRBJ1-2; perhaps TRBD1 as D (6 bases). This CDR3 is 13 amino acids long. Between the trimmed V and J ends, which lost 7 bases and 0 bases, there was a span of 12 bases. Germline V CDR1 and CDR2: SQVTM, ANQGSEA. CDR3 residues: CSAQGQANYGYTF. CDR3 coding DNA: TGCAGCGCTCAGGGGCAGGCTAACTATGGCTACACCTTC.

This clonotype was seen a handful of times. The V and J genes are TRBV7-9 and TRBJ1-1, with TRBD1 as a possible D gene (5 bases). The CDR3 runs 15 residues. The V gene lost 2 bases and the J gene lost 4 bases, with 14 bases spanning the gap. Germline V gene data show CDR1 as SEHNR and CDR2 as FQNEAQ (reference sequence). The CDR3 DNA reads TGTGCCAGCAGCTTATCTCTTGGGGCATCCACTGAAGCTTTCTTT. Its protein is CASSLSLGASTEAFF. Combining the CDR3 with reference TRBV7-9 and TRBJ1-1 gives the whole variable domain DTGVSQNPRHKITKRGQNVTFRCDPISEHNRLYWYRQTLGQGPEFLTYFQNEAQLEKSRLLSDRFSAERPKGSFSTLEIQRTEQGDSAMYLCASSLSLGASTEAFFGQGTRLTVV.

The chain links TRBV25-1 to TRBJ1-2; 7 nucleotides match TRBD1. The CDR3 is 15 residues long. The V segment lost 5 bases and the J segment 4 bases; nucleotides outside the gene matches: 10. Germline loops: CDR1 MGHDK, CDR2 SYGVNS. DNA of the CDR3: TGTGCCAGCAGTAGACAGGGAGGGGACTTCTATGGCTACACCTTC. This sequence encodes CASSRQGGDFYGYTF.

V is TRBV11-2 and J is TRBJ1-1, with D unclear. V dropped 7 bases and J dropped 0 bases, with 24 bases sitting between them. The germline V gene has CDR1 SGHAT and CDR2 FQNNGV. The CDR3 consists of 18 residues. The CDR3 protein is CASKDPSRAPKLNTEAFF. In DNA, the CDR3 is TGTGCCAGCAAGGACCCGTCCCGGGCGCCAAAACTGAACACTGAAGCTTTCTTT.